These 32 T cell receptor beta chains were all obtained from the same sample, sequenced in a study of early T cells in non-severe SARS-CoV-2 infection. TCRdb re-derived calls from the 5' RACE reads in MiXCR, one entry per CDR3 protein. The table records around 25,000 distinct CDR3 sequences, around 6% of them present only once. The source material was whole blood. The receptors stem from an adult who was a healthcare worker with PCR-confirmed SARS-CoV-2 infection or an uninfected control (not recorded which).

The rearrangement links TRBV5-4 to TRBJ1-1; D remains ambiguous. Germline V gene data show CDR1 as SGHNT and CDR2 as YYREEE (reference sequence). The CDR3 length is 15 residues. The ends were cut back, 4 bases at V and 5 bases at J, with 18 bases in the middle. The CDR3 reads CASSPPPGGLTEAFF. As DNA, the CDR3 is TGTGCCAGCAGCCCCCCCCCGGGAGGGTTGACTGAAGCTTTCTTT.

This sequence joins TRBV6-5 and TRBJ2-7; no clear D. The CDR3 length is 15 residues. V was clipped by 1 base and J by 0 bases, with 10 bases between them. The germline V gene encodes CDR1 MNHEY and CDR2 SVGAGI. The CDR3 region is CASSYLSGYSYEQYF. In DNA, the CDR3 is TGTGCCAGCAGTTACTTATCGGGTTACTCCTACGAGCAGTACTTC.

This clonotype was detected ten times or more. CDR3 residues: CATSRGSGGPYEQFF. CDR3 sequence (DNA): TGTGCCACCAGCAGGGGTAGCGGGGGGCCCTATGAGCAGTTCTTC. This sequence joins TRBV15 and TRBJ2-1, with 10 bases that match TRBD2. Germline assignment: CDR1 LNHNV and CDR2 YYDKDF (reference sequence). The junction had 7 bases not matched to a gene; V was cut back by 3 bases and J by 8 bases. There are 15 residues in the CDR3.

For this clonotype: A much larger clone differs by one base, so this may be a read error. J is TRBJ2-5 and V is TRBV5-4; D perhaps matches TRBD2 (6 bases). CDR1 and CDR2 from the germline V gene are SGHNT and YYREEE (reference sequence). The CDR3 sequence is 16 residues long. The CDR3: CVSSSPTGTLRGTQYF. CDR3 bases: TGTGTCAGCAGCTCGCCAACCGGGACTCTCCGGGGGACCCAGTACTTC. Complete variable domain (other parts from reference TRBV5-4 and TRBJ2-5): ETGVTQSPTHLIKTRGQQVTLRCSSQSGHNTVSWYQQALGQGPQFIFQYYREEENGRGNFPPRFSGLQFPNYSSELNVNALELDDSALYLCVSSSPTGTLRGTQYFGPGTRLLVL.

This clonotype appeared many times. The rearrangement uses TRBV5-1 and TRBJ2-7, with D possibly matching TRBD1 (5 bases). CDR3 size: 15 residues. The V end was cut by 7 bases, the J end by 3 bases, with 20 bases between. Germline CDR1 is SGHRS and CDR2 is YFSETQ. CDR3 bases: TGCGCCAGCCGACGAACAGTAGACAGTTACTACGAGCAGTACTTC. It translates to CASRRTVDSYYEQYF.

This clonotype was counted at least ten times. The genes are TRBV9 and TRBJ1-1; unclear D gene. V lost 0 bases and J 1 base, leaving 7 bases between the germline ends. The CDR3 spans 14 residues. Germline CDR1 reads SGDLS; CDR2 reads YYNGEE. The CDR3 region is CASSVGAENTEAFF. The CDR3 coding sequence is TGTGCCAGCAGCGTAGGCGCGGAGAACACTGAAGCTTTCTTT. Drawing the rest from reference TRBV9 and TRBJ1-1, the complete variable domain is DSGVTQTPKHLITATGQRVTLRCSPRSGDLSVYWYQQSLDQGLQFLIQYYNGEERAKGNILERFSAQQFPDLHSELNLSSLELGDSALYFCASSVGAENTEAFFGQGTRLTVV.

This clonotype showed up many times. V and J are TRBV6-2 or TRBV6-3 and TRBJ1-5, with D perhaps TRBD1 (6 bases). The germline V gene has CDR1 MNHEY and CDR2 SVGEGT. V was trimmed by 5 bases and J by 1 base, leaving 12 bases between them. The CDR3 has 15 residues. CDR3: CASSPWGRSNQPQHF. DNA of the CDR3: TGTGCCAGCAGTCCCTGGGGGCGAAGCAATCAGCCCCAGCATTTT.

This clonotype was seen more than once but under ten times. The rearrangement joins TRBV11-2 to TRBJ2-5; D unresolved. The CDR3 loop spans 13 amino acids. Germline CDR1 SGHAT, CDR2 FQNNGV. Between the trimmed V and J ends, which lost 5 bases and 5 bases, there was a span of 12 bases. Here the CDR3 reads CASSRAAFETQYF. The CDR3 DNA reads TGTGCCAGCAGCCGAGCCGCCTTTGAGACCCAGTACTTC.

At least ten counts were recorded for this clonotype. This rearrangement joins TRBV27 to TRBJ2-7; 7 bases fit TRBD2. Unmatched junction bases numbered 10, after V lost 6 bases and J lost 2 bases. The CDR3 totals 15 residues. The V gene's germline CDR1 is MNHEY and CDR2 SMNVEV (reference sequence). The CDR3 DNA follows: TGTGCCAGCAGATACCTAGCGGCGGGCGCCTACGAGCAGTACTTC. This codes for CASRYLAAGAYEQYF.

This clonotype was counted a few times. The chain joins TRBV4-2 to TRBJ2-5; 8 bases are shared with TRBD2. The J segment lost 5 bases and the V segment lost 4 bases, leaving 6 bases of the junction unmatched. The germline V gene encodes CDR1 LGHNA and CDR2 YNFKEQ. This CDR3 region has 14 residues. As DNA, the CDR3 is TGTGCCAGCAGCCCTCGGGAGGGCCCCGAGACCCAGTACTTC. This encodes CASSPREGPETQYF.

V is TRBV3-1 and J is TRBJ2-7; TRBD1 aligns across 10 bases. The germline gives CDR1 LGHDT, CDR2 YNNKEL (reference sequence). This CDR3 spans 14 amino acids. The ends lost 1 base at V and 6 bases at J; junction bases unmatched: 3. CDR3 nucleotides: TGTGCCAGCAGCCAAGTAAGGACAGGGGGCGAGCAGTACTTC. Translation: CASSQVRTGGEQYF.

The J gene is TRBJ2-3, the V gene TRBV7-2, with TRBD2 identical over 13 bases. V dropped 5 bases and J dropped 3; count of bases not matched to a gene: 8. Germline V gene lookup returns CDR1 SGHTA and CDR2 FQGNSA. The length of the CDR3 is 17 residues. DNA for the CDR3: TGTGCCAGCAGCCCCCGACTAGCGGGGGGAATAACAGATACGCAGTATTTT. This encodes CASSPRLAGGITDTQYF.

This clonotype was detected ten times or more. This chain connects TRBV20-1 to TRBJ2-7; D is undetermined. The CDR3 extends over 13 amino acids. V was shortened by 1 base and J by 4 bases, with 11 bases between the two germline ends. Germline V gene lookup returns CDR1 DFQATT and CDR2 SNEGSKA (reference sequence). CDR3 sequence: CSARGGKRYEQYF. The DNA for the CDR3 is TGCAGTGCTAGAGGTGGGAAAAGGTACGAGCAGTACTTC.

This clonotype is termed medium-sized (0.01 to 0.1%). The chain is built from TRBV5-1 and TRBJ1-1, with 8 bases that match TRBD1. The CDR3 totals 13 residues. Germline trimming cut 4 bases from V and 7 bases from J; bases unmatched to any gene: 6. Per the germline V gene, CDR1 is SGHRS and CDR2 is YFSETQ. The DNA of the CDR3 is TGCGCCAGCAGCCCAGGGGGCACCGGTGAAGCTTTCTTT. This gives the protein CASSPGGTGEAFF.

This clonotype is termed medium-sized (0.01 to 0.1%). The chain recombines TRBV6-5 with TRBJ2-2; tentatively, D is TRBD1 (6 bases). The CDR3 is 16 amino acids. The germline V gene encodes CDR1 MNHEY and CDR2 SVGAGI. Trimming took off 7 bases at V and 0 bases at J, with 15 bases between the two ends. CDR3 residues: CASTHRVLSNTGELFF. DNA for the CDR3: TGTGCCAGCACCCACAGGGTACTATCGAACACCGGGGAGCTGTTTTTT.

This clonotype has more than one count but fewer than ten. The V and J genes are TRBV7-2 and TRBJ1-3; D uncertain. The germline V and J ends were trimmed by 2 bases and 0 bases, with 23 bases remaining between them. The length of the CDR3 is 20 residues. Germline values: CDR1 SGHTA, CDR2 FQGNSA. CDR3 coding DNA: TGTGCCAGCAGCTTACAGACCGGGAGCCTCCTTTCCCACTCTGGAAACACCATATATTTT. It specifies CASSLQTGSLLSHSGNTIYF. Supplemented by reference TRBV7-2 and TRBJ1-3, the full variable domain reads GAGVSQSPSNKVTEKGKDVELRCDPISGHTALYWYRQSLGQGLEFLIYFQGNSAPDKSGLPSDRFSAERTGGSVSTLTIQRTQQEDSAVYLCASSLQTGSLLSHSGNTIYFGEGSWLTVV.

This chain joins TRBV7-2 and TRBJ2-1, with D tentatively TRBD2 (6 bases). The CDR3 is made up of 11 amino acids. Looked up from germline, CDR1 is SGHTA and CDR2 is FQGNSA. V was pared by 8 bases and J by 4 bases, with 6 bases between. CDR3 in amino acids: CASAGYNEQFF. The CDR3 nucleotides read TGTGCCAGCGCGGGATACAATGAGCAGTTCTTC.

This clonotype was detected many times. The V and J genes are TRBV28 and TRBJ2-7, with D unclear. CDR3 length: 13 residues. The V and J ends lost 2 bases and 2 bases respectively, with 7 bases between them. CDR1 and CDR2 (germline): MDHEN, SYDVKM. The chain's CDR3 is CASSLQVTYEQYF. The CDR3 DNA follows: TGTGCCAGCAGTTTACAGGTGACCTACGAGCAGTACTTC.

The J gene is TRBJ2-7, the V gene TRBV20-1; 10 positions match TRBD2. CDR1 is DFQATT and CDR2 is SNEGSKA in the germline V gene (reference sequence). This CDR3 has 14 residues. V was pared by 5 bases and J by 5 bases, with 9 bases of the junction left unmatched. The CDR3 DNA reads TGCAGTGCTTTAGCGGGGGGCCAACGCCACGAGCAGTACTTC. Its translation: CSALAGGQRHEQYF.

The sample holds many counts of this clonotype. The V gene is TRBV10-1, the J gene TRBJ1-1; 8 bases map to TRBD1. From germline, CDR1 is WNHNN and CDR2 SYGVQD (reference sequence). V trimming: 3 bases; J trimming: 0 bases; junction bases outside the gene matches: 6. The CDR3 totals 16 residues. The CDR3 protein is CASSDGQGPMNTEAFF. CDR3 nucleotides: TGCGCCAGCAGTGACGGACAGGGCCCAATGAACACTGAAGCTTTCTTT.

This clonotype was recorded many times. This chain joins TRBV7-6 and TRBJ2-3; D is possibly TRBD2 (6 bases). V lost 5 bases to trimming and J lost 2 bases, with 20 bases between them. The CDR3 spans 17 residues. Germline V gives CDR1 SGHVS, CDR2 FNYEAQ. CDR3 loop: CASSPASGTVPTDTQYF. As DNA, the CDR3 is TGTGCCAGCAGCCCCGCTTCCGGGACTGTCCCCACAGATACGCAGTATTTT.

Only a few counts were recorded for this clonotype. The V call is TRBV11-2, the J call TRBJ1-2; D is uncertain. Per germline, CDR1 SGHAT and CDR2 FQNNGV. CDR3 length: 13 residues. The V end lost 5 bases, the J end lost 8 bases, and 15 bases lay between the germline ends. The CDR3 spells CASSPIRKGGYTF. Here the CDR3 DNA reads TGTGCCAGCAGCCCAATCCGCAAAGGGGGCTACACCTTC. Drawing the rest from reference TRBV11-2 and TRBJ1-2, the complete variable domain is EAGVAQSPRYKIIEKRQSVAFWCNPISGHATLYWYQQILGQGPKLLIQFQNNGVVDDSQLPKDRFSAERLKGVDSTLKIQPAKLEDSAVYLCASSPIRKGGYTFGSGTRLTVV.

This clonotype was observed many times. The chain employs TRBV6-6 and TRBJ2-7; 7 positions agree with TRBD2. Trimming at V came to 2 bases and at J to 2 bases, leaving 9 bases not matched to a gene. The germline CDR1 and CDR2 sequences are MNHNY and SVGAGI (reference sequence). CDR3 length: 16 amino acids. As DNA, the CDR3 is TGTGCCAGCAGTTACCTCGCGGAGCGGGAAACCTACGAGCAGTACTTC. Translation: CASSYLAERETYEQYF.

This clonotype was counted at least ten times. In DNA form, the CDR3 reads TGCGCCAGCAGTGAAAGGGCCGGGGAGCTGTTTTTT. It yields the protein CASSERAGELFF. This chain connects TRBV10-1 to TRBJ2-2, with unresolved D. CDR1 and CDR2 from the germline V gene are WNHNN and SYGVQD (reference sequence). This CDR3 contains 12 residues. V was pared by 3 bases and J by 6 bases, with 5 bases between.

This clonotype showed up many times. The chain combines TRBV29-1 with TRBJ1-2; tentatively, D is TRBD1 (5 bases). The CDR3 totals 11 residues. V dropped 7 bases and J dropped 2 bases, with 8 bases sitting between them. CDR1 is SQVTM and CDR2 is ANQGSEA in the germline V gene. The CDR3 loop is CSGGTNYGYTF. The CDR3 coding sequence is TGCAGCGGTGGGACCAACTATGGCTACACCTTC.

This clonotype is medium-sized. This chain connects TRBV18 to TRBJ2-1; D is undetermined. Germline V gene sequence: CDR1 KGHSH, CDR2 LQKENI. The CDR3 loop spans 16 amino acids. V was shortened by 3 bases and J by 6 bases, with 18 bases between the two germline ends. DNA for the CDR3: TGTGCCAGCTCACCCTCGGCCCCGAGTACCGGCAATGAGCAGTTCTTC. It encodes CASSPSAPSTGNEQFF.

This clonotype was counted at least ten times. The rearrangement uses TRBV20-1 and TRBJ1-5, with D tentatively TRBD1 (5 bases). CDR1 and CDR2 from the germline V gene are DFQATT and SNEGSKA (reference sequence). Trimming took off 1 base at V and 5 bases at J, with 9 bases between the two ends. This CDR3 has 13 residues. CDR3 nucleotide sequence: TGCAGTGCTAGAGGGACACACGATCAGCCCCAGCATTTT. Its protein product is CSARGTHDQPQHF.

The CDR3 region has the DNA TGTGCCAGCAGCTGGACAGGGAACAATGAGCAGTTCTTC. The encoded protein is CASSWTGNNEQFF. The chain uses TRBV27 and TRBJ2-1; 8 nucleotides align to TRBD1. The junction had 3 bases not matched to a gene; V was cut back by 6 bases and J by 5 bases. The CDR3 runs to 13 residues. Germline V gene data show CDR1 as MNHEY and CDR2 as SMNVEV (reference sequence).

This rearrangement joins TRBV5-5 to TRBJ1-1; D might be TRBD1 (6 bases). Deletions cut 2 bases from V and 0 bases from J, with 11 bases between. The CDR3 spans 15 residues. CDR1 and CDR2 (germline): SGHKS, YYEKEE (reference sequence). The DNA of the CDR3 is TGTGCCAGCAGCTTAACAGGGAGTCTGAACACTGAAGCTTTCTTT. This encodes CASSLTGSLNTEAFF. The variable domain in full, with the rest retrieved from reference TRBV5-5 and TRBJ1-1, is DAGVTQSPTHLIKTRGQQVTLRCSPISGHKSVSWYQQVLGQGPQFIFQYYEKEERGRGNFPDRFSARQFPNYSSELNVNALLLGDSALYLCASSLTGSLNTEAFFGQGTRLTVV.

This clonotype occurred many times. The chain uses TRBV12-3 or TRBV12-4 and TRBJ1-5; 8 nucleotides align to TRBD1. The CDR3 is 14 amino acids. Losses at the gene ends were 1 base for V and 4 bases for J; bases not matched to a gene: 0. CDR3 in DNA: TGTGCCAGCAGTTTAGGACAGGGGAATCAGCCCCAGCATTTT. Translating gives CASSLGQGNQPQHF.

This clonotype was seen repeatedly, ten times or more. The rearrangement links TRBV7-2 to TRBJ2-7; 7 bases agree with TRBD1. This CDR3 is built from 14 residues. CDR1 is SGHTA, CDR2 FQGNSA, per germline. V was pared by 4 bases and J by 3 bases, with 6 bases of the junction left unmatched. The CDR3 DNA reads as TGTGCCAGCAGCTCCAGGGGGAGCCGCTACGAGCAGTACTTC. Translation gives CASSSRGSRYEQYF.

This clonotype was observed at least ten times. The chain has TRBV11-2 and TRBJ2-5; 11 bases map to TRBD1. The CDR3 has 15 amino acids. CDR1 is SGHAT, CDR2 FQNNGV, per germline. With 5 bases clipped from V and 3 bases from J, the junction kept 5 bases outside the gene matches. This CDR3 is CASSRGQGGEETQYF. The CDR3 DNA reads as TGTGCCAGCAGCAGGGGACAGGGGGGAGAAGAGACCCAGTACTTC.